This T cell receptor beta chain was documented in a study of Ad26.COV2.S vaccination and SARS-CoV-2 variants. Study-level information: Intramuscular Ad26.COV2.S doses were given once or twice, 56 days apart.

The CDR3 totals 14 residues. Germline V gene data show CDR1 as GTSNPN and CDR2 as SVGIG (reference sequence). V lost 2 bases and J 2 bases, leaving 13 bases between the germline ends. The treatment denotes: 15 to 20 received Ad26.COV2.S at low or high dose, single or two shots; about 5 received placebo; per-sample allocation not given. Samples analyzed were those drawn on day 63 after the first vaccine or placebo injection. Here immunoSEQ multiplex PCR was the method, and the copy in TCRdb shows in-frame clones only, minus some. The sample holds about 350,000 clones, around 89% seen once. This TCR was recovered from a person between 18 and 59 years old who received the Ad26.COV2.S COVID-19 vaccine or a placebo. The sample consisted of peripheral blood, taken in a trial of Ad26.COV2.S vaccine versus placebo. The gene calls are TRBV30 and TRBJ2-7, with D possibly being TRBD1 (5 bases). The CDR3 bases are TGTGCCTGGAGTAGGGGCATAGGGGCCTACGAGCAGTACTTC. Translated: CAWSRGIGAYEQYF.